The source of this T cell receptor (beta chain) is a study of blood T cell repertoires in COVID-19 (dated by TCRdb to 2020 to 2022). In the study overall: Samples covering the acute and convalescent phases of COVID-19 were provided by collaborators in the United States, Italy and Spain. The prospective study material was composed of cDNA or gDNA derived from T cells, B-cell-depleted T cells, or PBMCs. The dataset comprised deeply sampled blood TCRbeta repertoires from subjects exposed to, actively infected with, or recovered from COVID-19. The repertoires were released in a freely available public database intended as a resource for research on the immune response to SARS-CoV-2. The samples were drawn from the first 160 participants of the ongoing ImmuneRACE study and from 1,254 subjects provided by 6 global collaborators. A de-identified subject ID, COVID-19 status, age in years and sex were almost always included in the sample metadata. Where available, HLA class I and class II types were obtained from metadata supplied by the sample provider rather than from assay-based typing.

The immunoSEQ Assay, a bias-controlled multiplex PCR, was used to amplify TCRbeta CDR3 regions from genomic DNA. Per the authors' processing: The number of nucleated cells in each sample was estimated from the amplification of reference gene primers within the assay. Sequence reads were collapsed and filtered to measure the absolute abundance of every unique TCRbeta CDR3 rearrangement. For each sample, productive Simpson clonality was calculated as the square root of Simpson's diversity index across productive rearrangements. TCRdb mirrors the immuneACCESS table, restricted to in-frame sequences. Some clones are absent from its copies; in checked studies, under half trace to an unresolved V gene, and the reason for the others is unknown. The V and J calls and clone size are taken from that table; D and trimming were inferred from the DNA. The sample table shows around 180,000 clones, and about four fifths are seen once. The top ten clonotypes cover 12% of the sample.

Remarks on this clone: The antigen this receptor binds is unknown. Base qualities were left out, and no much larger clone turns up one base away.

Study-wide findings and limitations: The amount of clinical and demographic metadata varied by source and participant and was provided uncurated.

In Seattle, one collaborating source enrolled patients while the infection was active and tracked those patients longitudinally over the course of disease. Each collaborating institution followed its own protocols to collect whole blood in K2EDTA tubes. For TCRbeta analysis, collaborators shipped samples as frozen whole blood, isolated PBMCs, or DNA extracted from either of those sample types. The origin of this receptor is a woman over 75 with COVID-19, enrolled during active disease. The sequencing sample was made of peripheral blood.

The nucleotide sequence is given as TGCGCCAGCAGCTTGGCCCGGGAGGGAGCGGAAGGCTACACCTTC. It translates to CASSLAREGAEGYTF. This chain joins TRBV5-1 to TRBJ1-2; the D gene identity is not certain. Deletion took 0 bases off V and 8 bases off J, with a span of 17 bases between the germline ends. The CDR3 holds 15 amino acids from the cysteine to the phenylalanine. Just the 45-base CDR3 DNA is kept, in frame starting at base 1. CDR1 and CDR2, per the germline V gene, are SGHRS and YFSETQ. Outside the CDR3, residues come from the reference TRBV5-1 and TRBJ1-2 proteins, so the full variable domain is: KAGVTQTPRYLIKTRGQQVTLSCSPISGHRSVSWYQQTPGQGLQFLFEYFSETQRNKGNFPGRFSGRQFSNSRSEMNVSTLELGDSALYLCASSLAREGAEGYTFGSGTRLTVV.